The following is a T cell receptor beta chain sequence with its context. Antigen specificity is unknown. Several immunoSEQ 96-well plates shared each subset's DNA, each plate a replicate. Per the authors' pipeline: There were no quality scores in the junction-only immunoSEQ sequences, so filtering differed. Method: immunoSEQ multiplex PCR; TCRdb's copy keeps in-frame clones and lacks some. The V and J calls and clone size are taken from that table; D and trimming were inferred from the DNA. Of fewer than 1 million clones listed, approximately 97% are singletons. These data originate in a study of shared clonotypes between healthy human individuals. Whole-study results and caveats: Donors were few, which limited the genetic and exposure-history diversity represented.

Naivety among CD8 cells was defined by CD45RO negativity and positive CCR7 selection, thereby excluding terminally differentiated effector memory CD45RA+ cells. Donors included only healthy HIV-negative adults lacking recent acute infections or vaccinations. Germline assignment: CDR1 KGHSY and CDR2 FQNENV. Trimming stripped 2 bases from V and 5 bases from J, with 13 bases between. The CDR3 has 15 amino acids. The receptor was derived from a man aged 30 to 45 in good health. Material: naive CD8+ T cells sorted from blood. V is TRBV16 and J is TRBJ2-1; either TRBD1 or TRBD2 may supply D (5 bases each). CDR3 nucleotide sequence: TGTGCCAGCAGCCAACGGGGCAGGGCGGACAATGAGCAGTTCTTC. It is translated as CASSQRGRADNEQFF. The whole variable domain, remainder taken from reference TRBV16 and TRBJ2-1, is GEEVAQTPKHLVRGEGQKAKLYCAPIKGHSYVFWYQQVLKNEFKFLISFQNENVFDETGMPKERFSAKCLPNSPCSLEIQATKLEDSAVYFCASSQRGRADNEQFFGPGTRLTVL.